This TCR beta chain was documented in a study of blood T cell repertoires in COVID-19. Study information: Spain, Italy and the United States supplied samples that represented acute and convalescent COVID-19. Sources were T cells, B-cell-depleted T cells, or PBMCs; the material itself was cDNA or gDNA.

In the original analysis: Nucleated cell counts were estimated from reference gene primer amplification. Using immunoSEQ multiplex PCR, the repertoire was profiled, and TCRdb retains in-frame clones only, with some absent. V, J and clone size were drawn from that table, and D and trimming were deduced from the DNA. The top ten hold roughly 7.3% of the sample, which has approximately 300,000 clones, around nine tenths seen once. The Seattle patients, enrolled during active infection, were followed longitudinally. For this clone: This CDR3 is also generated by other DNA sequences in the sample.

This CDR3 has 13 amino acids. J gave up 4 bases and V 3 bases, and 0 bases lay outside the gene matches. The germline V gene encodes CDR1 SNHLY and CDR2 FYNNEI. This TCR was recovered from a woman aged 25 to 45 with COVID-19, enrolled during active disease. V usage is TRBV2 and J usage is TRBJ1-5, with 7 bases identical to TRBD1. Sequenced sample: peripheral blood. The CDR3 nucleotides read TGTGCCAGCAGTGACAGGGGGAATCAGCCCCAGCATTTT. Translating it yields CASSDRGNQPQHF.